This section outlines one TCR beta chain sequence together with its context. The sample comes from a study of memory CD4+ T cells and cytomegalovirus serostatus. The sort gate was single viable CD3+CD4+CD8-CD45RO+ cells for memory CD4+ T cells. The CDR3 contains 13 residues. V dropped 4 bases and J dropped 10; count of bases not matched to a gene: 4. Germline V lookup: CDR1 MGHRA, CDR2 YSYEKL. Measured with immunoSEQ multiplex PCR; TCRdb has only the in-frame clones, and not every one. The sample records about 58,000 clones, approximately 86% being singletons. V gene TRBV4-1 combines with J gene TRBJ1-4; 9 bases map to TRBD1. Material: memory CD4+ T cells from blood. The receptor's source is an adult in good health and CMV-seronegative. Some clones in this sample may be carry-over from other donors' samples. The CDR3 DNA reads as TGCGCCAGCAGCCCGGGACAGGGTAGAAAACTGTTTTTT. Its translation: CASSPGQGRKLFF.